This T cell receptor beta chain was retrieved from a study of identifying expanded T cells in peripheral blood. Comment on this clone: Its matching antigen is unknown.

Some clones are missing from TCRdb's copy, which holds only in-frame ones; the method was immunoSEQ multiplex PCR. The data contain approximately 100,000 clones, more than 70% of them singletons. No infections or other immune events were documented during collection. Per the germline V gene, CDR1 is LNHDA and CDR2 is SQIVND (reference sequence). This CDR3 spans 13 amino acids. Deletions cut 4 bases from V and 6 bases from J, with 13 bases between. Findings and caveats of the study: Over about two and four weeks, about 15 and 18 clones changed, versus approximately 1.2 between replicates. Clone count variance between two-week samples rose with total template count.

The chain employs TRBV19 and TRBJ2-7; maybe TRBD1 (6 bases). The source material was blood. The clonotype comes from a person aged 18 to 75 in good health. CDR3 nucleotide sequence: TGTGCCAGTAGTACACCCACAGGGAGCGAGCAGTACTTC. Translation: CASSTPTGSEQYF.